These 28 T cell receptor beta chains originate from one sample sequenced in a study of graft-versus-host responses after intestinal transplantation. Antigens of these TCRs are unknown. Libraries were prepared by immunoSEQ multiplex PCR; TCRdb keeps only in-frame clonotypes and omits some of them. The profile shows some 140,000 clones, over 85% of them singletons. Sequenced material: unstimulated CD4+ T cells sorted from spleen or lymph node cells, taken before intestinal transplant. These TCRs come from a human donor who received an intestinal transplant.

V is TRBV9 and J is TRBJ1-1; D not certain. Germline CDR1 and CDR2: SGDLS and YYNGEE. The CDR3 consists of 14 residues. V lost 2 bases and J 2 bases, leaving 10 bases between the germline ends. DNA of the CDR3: TGTGCCAGCAGCGTTGACGGATACAACACTGAAGCTTTCTTT. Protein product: CASSVDGYNTEAFF.

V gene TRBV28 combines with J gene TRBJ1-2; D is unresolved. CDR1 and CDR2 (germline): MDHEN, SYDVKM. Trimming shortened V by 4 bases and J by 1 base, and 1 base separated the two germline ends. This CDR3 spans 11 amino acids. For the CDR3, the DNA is TGTGCCAGCAGTTATAACTATGGCTACACCTTC. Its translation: CASSYNYGYTF.

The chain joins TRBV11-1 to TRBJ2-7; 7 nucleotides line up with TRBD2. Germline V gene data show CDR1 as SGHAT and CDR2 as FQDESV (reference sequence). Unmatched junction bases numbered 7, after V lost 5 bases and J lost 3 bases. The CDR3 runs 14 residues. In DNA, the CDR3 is TGTGCCAGCAGCAGGGACTATCTTAACTACGAGCAGTACTTC. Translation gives CASSRDYLNYEQYF.

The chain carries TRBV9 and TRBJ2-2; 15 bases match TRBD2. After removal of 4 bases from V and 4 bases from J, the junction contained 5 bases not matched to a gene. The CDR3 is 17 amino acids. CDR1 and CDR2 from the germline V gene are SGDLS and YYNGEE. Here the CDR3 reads CASSRTSGGAGTGELFF. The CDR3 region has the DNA TGTGCCAGCAGCCGGACTAGCGGGGGGGCGGGCACCGGGGAGCTGTTTTTT.

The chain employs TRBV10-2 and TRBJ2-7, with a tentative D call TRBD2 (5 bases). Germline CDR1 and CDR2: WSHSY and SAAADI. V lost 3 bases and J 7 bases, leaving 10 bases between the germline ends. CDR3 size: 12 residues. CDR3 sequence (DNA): TGCGCCAGCAGTGATACTAGGGCGGAGCAGTACTTC. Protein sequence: CASSDTRAEQYF.

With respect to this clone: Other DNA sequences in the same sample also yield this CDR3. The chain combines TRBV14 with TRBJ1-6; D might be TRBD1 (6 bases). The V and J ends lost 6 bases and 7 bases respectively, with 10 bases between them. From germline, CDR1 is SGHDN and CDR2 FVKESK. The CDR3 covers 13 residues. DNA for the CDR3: TGTGCCAGCAGACAGGGCCCGAATTCACCCCTCCACTTT. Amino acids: CASRQGPNSPLHF.

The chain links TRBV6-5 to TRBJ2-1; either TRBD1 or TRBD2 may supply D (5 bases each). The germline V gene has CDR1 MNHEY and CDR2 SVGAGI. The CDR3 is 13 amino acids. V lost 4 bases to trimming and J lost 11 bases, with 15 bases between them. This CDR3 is CASSSRDRTQQFF. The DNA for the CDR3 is TGTGCCAGCAGTTCCCGGGACCGGACCCAGCAGTTCTTC.

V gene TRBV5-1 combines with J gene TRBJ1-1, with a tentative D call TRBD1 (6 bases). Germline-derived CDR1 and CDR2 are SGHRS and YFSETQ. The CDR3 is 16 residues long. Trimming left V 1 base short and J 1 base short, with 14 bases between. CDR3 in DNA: TGCGCCAGCAGCTTGATCAACGGGGGACAGAACACTGAAGCTTTCTTT. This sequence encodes CASSLINGGQNTEAFF.

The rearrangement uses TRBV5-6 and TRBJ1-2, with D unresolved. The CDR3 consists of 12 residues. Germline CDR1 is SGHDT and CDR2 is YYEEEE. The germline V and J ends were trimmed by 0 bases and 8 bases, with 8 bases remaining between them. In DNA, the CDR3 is TGTGCCAGCAGCTTGGTCCCAGGCGGCTACACCTTC. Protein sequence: CASSLVPGGYTF.

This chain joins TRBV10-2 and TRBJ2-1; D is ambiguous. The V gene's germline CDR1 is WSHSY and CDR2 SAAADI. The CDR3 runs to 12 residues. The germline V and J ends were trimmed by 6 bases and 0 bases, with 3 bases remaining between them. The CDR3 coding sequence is TGCGCCAGCAGGACCTCCTACAATGAGCAGTTCTTC. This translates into CASRTSYNEQFF.

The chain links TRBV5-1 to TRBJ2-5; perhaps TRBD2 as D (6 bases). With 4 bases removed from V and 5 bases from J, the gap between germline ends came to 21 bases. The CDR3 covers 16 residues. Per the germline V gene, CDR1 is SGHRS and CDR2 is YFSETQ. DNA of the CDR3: TGCGCCAGCAGCCTCAGACTAGGAAGGGCATTGGAGACCCAGTACTTC. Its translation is CASSLRLGRALETQYF.

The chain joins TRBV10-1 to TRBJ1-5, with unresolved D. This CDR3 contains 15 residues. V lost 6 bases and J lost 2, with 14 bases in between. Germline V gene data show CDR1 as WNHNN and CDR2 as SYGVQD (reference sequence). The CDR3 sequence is CASRRPSSGNQPQHF. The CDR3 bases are TGCGCCAGCAGACGACCTTCTAGTGGCAATCAGCCCCAGCATTTT.

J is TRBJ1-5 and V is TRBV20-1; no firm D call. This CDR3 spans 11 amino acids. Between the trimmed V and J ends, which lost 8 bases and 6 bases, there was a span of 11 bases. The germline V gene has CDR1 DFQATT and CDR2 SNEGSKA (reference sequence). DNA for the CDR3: TGCAGTCGGCGTCGTCTTCAGCCCCAGCATTTT. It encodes CSRRRLQPQHF.

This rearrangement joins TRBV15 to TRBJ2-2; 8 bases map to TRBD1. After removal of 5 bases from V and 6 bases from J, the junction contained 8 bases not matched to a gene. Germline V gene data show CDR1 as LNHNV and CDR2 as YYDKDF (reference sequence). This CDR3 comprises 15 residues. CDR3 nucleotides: TGTGCCACCAGCCCCCGACAGGGGCATTCCGGGGAGCTGTTTTTT. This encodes CATSPRQGHSGELFF.

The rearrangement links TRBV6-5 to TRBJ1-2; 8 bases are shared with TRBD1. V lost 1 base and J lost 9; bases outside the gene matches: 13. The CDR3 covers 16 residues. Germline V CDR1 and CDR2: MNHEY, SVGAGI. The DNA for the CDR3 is TGTGCCAGCAGTTACTTATTGGGGTCAGGGGGCGTGAGCTACACCTTC. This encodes CASSYLLGSGGVSYTF.

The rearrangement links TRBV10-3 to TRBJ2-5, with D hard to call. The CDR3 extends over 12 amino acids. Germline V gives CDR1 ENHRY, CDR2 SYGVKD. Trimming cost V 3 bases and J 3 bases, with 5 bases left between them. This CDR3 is CAISDGKETQYF. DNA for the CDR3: TGTGCCATCAGTGATGGCAAAGAGACCCAGTACTTC.

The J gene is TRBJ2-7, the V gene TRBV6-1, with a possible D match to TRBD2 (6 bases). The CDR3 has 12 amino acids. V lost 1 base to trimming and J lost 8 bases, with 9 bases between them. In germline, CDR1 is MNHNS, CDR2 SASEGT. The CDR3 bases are TGTGCCAGCAGTGAAGTGGGGGGAAAGCAGTACTTC. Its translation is CASSEVGGKQYF.

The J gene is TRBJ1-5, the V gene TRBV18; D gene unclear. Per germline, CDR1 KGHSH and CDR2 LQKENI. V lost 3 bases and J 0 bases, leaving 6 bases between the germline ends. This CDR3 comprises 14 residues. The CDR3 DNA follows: TGTGCCAGCTCACCCAAGTATAGCAATCAGCCCCAGCATTTT. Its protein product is CASSPKYSNQPQHF.

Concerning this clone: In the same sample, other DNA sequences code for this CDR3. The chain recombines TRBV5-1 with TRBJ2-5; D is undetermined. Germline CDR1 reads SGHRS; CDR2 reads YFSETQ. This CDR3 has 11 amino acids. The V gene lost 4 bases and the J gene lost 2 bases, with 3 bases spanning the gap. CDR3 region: CASSGQETQYF. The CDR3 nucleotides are TGCGCCAGCAGCGGTCAAGAGACCCAGTACTTC.

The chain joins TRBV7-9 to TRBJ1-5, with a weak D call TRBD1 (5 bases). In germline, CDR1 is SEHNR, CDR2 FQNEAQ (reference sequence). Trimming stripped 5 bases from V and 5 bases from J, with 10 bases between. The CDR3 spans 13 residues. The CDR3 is CASSQDSDQPQHF. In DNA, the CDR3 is TGTGCCAGCAGCCAAGACAGCGATCAGCCCCAGCATTTT. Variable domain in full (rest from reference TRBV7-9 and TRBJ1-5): DTGVSQNPRHKITKRGQNVTFRCDPISEHNRLYWYRQTLGQGPEFLTYFQNEAQLEKSRLLSDRFSAERPKGSFSTLEIQRTEQGDSAMYLCASSQDSDQPQHFGDGTRLSIL.

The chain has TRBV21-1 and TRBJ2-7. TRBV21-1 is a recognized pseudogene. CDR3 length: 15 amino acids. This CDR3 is CASSKARKDIYEQYF. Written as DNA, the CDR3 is TGTGCCAGCAGCAAAGCACGTAAAGATATCTACGAGCAGTACTTC.

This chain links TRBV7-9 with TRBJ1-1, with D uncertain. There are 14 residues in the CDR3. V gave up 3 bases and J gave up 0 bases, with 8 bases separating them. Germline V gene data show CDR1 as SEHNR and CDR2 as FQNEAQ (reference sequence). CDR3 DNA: TGTGCCAGCAGCTTGGATAGATTGAACACTGAAGCTTTCTTT. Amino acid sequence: CASSLDRLNTEAFF.

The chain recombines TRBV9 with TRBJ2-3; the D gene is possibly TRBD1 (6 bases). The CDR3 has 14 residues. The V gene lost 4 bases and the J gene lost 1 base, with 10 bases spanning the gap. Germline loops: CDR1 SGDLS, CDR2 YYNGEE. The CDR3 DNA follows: TGTGCCAGCAGCTCGCGGACAGGCACAGATACGCAGTATTTT. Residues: CASSSRTGTDTQYF.

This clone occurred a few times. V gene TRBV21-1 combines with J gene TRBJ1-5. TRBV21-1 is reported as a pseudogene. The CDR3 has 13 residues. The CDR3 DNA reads TGTGCCAGCAGTCCGTTCGGGTATCAGCCCCAGCATTTT. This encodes CASSPFGYQPQHF.

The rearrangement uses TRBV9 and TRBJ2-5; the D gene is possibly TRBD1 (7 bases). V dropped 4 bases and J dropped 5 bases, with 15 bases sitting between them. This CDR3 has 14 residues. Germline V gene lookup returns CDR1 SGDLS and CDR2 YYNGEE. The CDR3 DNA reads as TGTGCCAGCAGCAATCCAGGGGGGCGGGAGACCCAGTACTTC. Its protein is CASSNPGGRETQYF.

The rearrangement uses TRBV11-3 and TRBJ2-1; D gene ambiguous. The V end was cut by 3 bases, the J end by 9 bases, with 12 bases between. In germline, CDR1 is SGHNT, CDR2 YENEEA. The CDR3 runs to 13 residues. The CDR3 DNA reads TGTGCCAGCAGCTTCTTGCCGGCAGGTGAGCAGTTCTTC. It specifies CASSFLPAGEQFF.

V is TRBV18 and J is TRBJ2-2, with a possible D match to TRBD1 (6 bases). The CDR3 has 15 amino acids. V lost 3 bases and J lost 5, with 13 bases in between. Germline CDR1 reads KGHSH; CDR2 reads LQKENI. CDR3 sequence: CASSPGGQRTGELFF. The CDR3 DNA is TGTGCCAGCTCACCTGGAGGACAGAGGACCGGGGAGCTGTTTTTT.

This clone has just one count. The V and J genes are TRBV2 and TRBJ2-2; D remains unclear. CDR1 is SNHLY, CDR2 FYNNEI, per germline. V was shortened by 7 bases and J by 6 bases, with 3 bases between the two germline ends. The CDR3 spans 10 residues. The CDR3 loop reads CASKAGELFF. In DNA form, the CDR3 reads TGTGCCAGCAAAGCCGGGGAGCTGTTTTTT.